This T cell receptor beta chain was profiled in a study of T cell changes during pregnancy in multiple sclerosis. The repertoire was sequenced with immunoSEQ multiplex PCR; TCRdb's copy has only in-frame clones and lacks some. The data hold fewer than 80,000 clones, with over 85% observed a single time. This CDR3 has 15 residues. Germline CDR1 SGDLS, CDR2 YYNGEE. Germline trimming cut 4 bases from V and 5 bases from J; bases unmatched to any gene: 11. The rearrangement joins TRBV9 to TRBJ2-5; 7 bases align to TRBD1. The sequencing here drew on CD4+ T cells from peripheral blood mononuclear cells, taken after pregnancy. This TCR derives from a female donor with multiple sclerosis, enrolled in a pregnancy study. In DNA form, the CDR3 reads TGTGCCAGCAGCTCAAACCCGAGCAGGGGGGAGACCCAGTACTTC. Its protein product is CASSSNPSRGETQYF.